Following are 3 T cell receptor beta chains from one sample sequenced in a study of CD8+ T cells in alopecia areata. cDNA prepared by RNA extraction and subsequent reverse transcription served as the template for sequencing. Sequencing used immunoSEQ multiplex PCR; TCRdb keeps in-frame clones, though not all of them. The sample consists of fewer than 100,000 clones, 40% to 55% of them appearing once. Sequencing was performed on CD4+ T cells sorted from blood. All receptors come from a human donor with alopecia areata.

This chain connects TRBV20-1 to TRBJ2-7; D gene unclear. CDR1 and CDR2 from the germline V gene are DFQATT and SNEGSKA (reference sequence). There are 10 residues in the CDR3. V lost 4 bases to trimming and J lost 5 bases, with 6 bases between them. The CDR3 bases are TGCAGTGCTACTGAGGACGAGCAGTACTTC. It codes for CSATEDEQYF.

The chain combines TRBV28 with TRBJ1-1; D gene uncertain. Between the trimmed V and J ends, which lost 4 bases and 5 bases, there was a span of 5 bases. CDR1 MDHEN and CDR2 SYDVKM come from the germline V gene. The CDR3 sequence is 11 residues long. CDR3 in amino acids: CASSSWTEAFF. In DNA, the CDR3 is TGTGCCAGCAGTTCTTGGACTGAAGCTTTCTTT. Filled out from reference TRBV28 and TRBJ1-1, the complete variable domain reads DVKVTQSSRYLVKRTGEKVFLECVQDMDHENMFWYRQDPGLGLRLIYFSYDVKMKEKGDIPEGYSVSREKKERFSLILESASTNQTSMYLCASSSWTEAFFGQGTRLTVV.

This clone was detected only a few times. The rearrangement uses TRBV11-2 and TRBJ2-3; 12 bases are shared with TRBD2. Trimming at V came to 0 bases and at J to 7 bases, leaving 8 bases not matched to a gene. This CDR3 is built from 17 residues. The V gene's germline CDR1 is SGHAT and CDR2 FQNNGV. The CDR3 loop reads CASSLDRSSGGANTQYF. CDR3 nucleotide sequence: TGTGCCAGCAGCTTAGATCGTTCTAGCGGGGGGGCGAATACGCAGTATTTT.